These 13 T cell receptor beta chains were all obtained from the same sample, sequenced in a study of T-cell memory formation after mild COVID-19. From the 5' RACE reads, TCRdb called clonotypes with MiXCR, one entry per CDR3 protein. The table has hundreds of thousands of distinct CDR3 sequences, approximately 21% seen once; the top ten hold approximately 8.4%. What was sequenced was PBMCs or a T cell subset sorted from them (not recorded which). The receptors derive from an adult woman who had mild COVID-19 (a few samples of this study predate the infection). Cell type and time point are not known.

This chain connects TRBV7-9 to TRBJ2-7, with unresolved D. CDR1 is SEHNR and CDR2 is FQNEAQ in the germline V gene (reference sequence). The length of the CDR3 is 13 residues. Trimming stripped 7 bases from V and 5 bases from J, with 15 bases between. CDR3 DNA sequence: TGTGCCAGCACTCCGACTGGTTTCCACGAGCAGTACTTC. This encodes CASTPTGFHEQYF.

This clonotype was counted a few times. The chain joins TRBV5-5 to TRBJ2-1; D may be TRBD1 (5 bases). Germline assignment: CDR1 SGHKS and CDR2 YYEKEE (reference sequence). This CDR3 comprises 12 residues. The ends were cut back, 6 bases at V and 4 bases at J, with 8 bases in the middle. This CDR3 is CASMDTYNEQFF. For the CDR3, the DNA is TGTGCCAGCATGGACACTTACAATGAGCAGTTCTTC.

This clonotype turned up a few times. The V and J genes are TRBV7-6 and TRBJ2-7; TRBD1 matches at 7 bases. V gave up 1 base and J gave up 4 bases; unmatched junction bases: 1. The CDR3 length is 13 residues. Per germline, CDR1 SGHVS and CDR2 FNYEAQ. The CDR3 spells CASSLGGQYEQYF. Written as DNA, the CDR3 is TGTGCCAGCAGCTTAGGGGGACAGTACGAGCAGTACTTC.

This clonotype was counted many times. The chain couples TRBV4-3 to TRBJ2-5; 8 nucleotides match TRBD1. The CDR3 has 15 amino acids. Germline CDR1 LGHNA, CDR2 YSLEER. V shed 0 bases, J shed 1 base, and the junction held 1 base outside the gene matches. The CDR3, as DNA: TGCGCCAGCAGCCAAGATGGGACAGGCCAAGAGACCCAGTACTTC. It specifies CASSQDGTGQETQYF.

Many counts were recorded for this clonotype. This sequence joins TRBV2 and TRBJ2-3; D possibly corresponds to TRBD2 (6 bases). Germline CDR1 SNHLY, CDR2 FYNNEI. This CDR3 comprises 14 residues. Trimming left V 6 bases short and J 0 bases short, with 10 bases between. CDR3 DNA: TGTGCCAGCAGGGACTACCCAAGCACAGATACGCAGTATTTT. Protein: CASRDYPSTDTQYF.

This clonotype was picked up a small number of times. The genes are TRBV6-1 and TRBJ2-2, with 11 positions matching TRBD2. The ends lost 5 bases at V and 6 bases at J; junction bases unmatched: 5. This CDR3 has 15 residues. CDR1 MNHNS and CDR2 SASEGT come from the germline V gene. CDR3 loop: CASSTGTSGAGELFF. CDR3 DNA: TGTGCCAGCAGTACCGGGACTAGCGGAGCCGGGGAGCTGTTTTTT.

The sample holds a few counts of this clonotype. The CDR3 sequence: CASSLGQGVLYEQYF. CDR3 in DNA: TGTGCCAGCAGCTTAGGACAGGGGGTCCTCTACGAGCAGTACTTC. The J gene is TRBJ2-7, the V gene TRBV11-3, with TRBD1 matching over 9 bases. Trimming took 1 base from V and 3 from J; bases not matched to a gene: 4. Germline V lookup: CDR1 SGHNT, CDR2 YENEEA. This CDR3 spans 15 amino acids.

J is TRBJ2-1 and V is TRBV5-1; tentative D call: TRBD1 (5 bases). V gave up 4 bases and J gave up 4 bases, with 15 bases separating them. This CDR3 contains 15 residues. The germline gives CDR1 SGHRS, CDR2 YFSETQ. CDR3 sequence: CASSADRNSYNEQFF. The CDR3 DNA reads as TGCGCCAGCAGCGCCGACAGAAATTCATACAATGAGCAGTTCTTC.

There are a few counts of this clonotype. CDR3 amino acids: CASSLGTGTSFGDTQYF. The DNA for the CDR3 is TGTGCCAGCAGCCTAGGAACCGGGACTAGCTTTGGAGATACGCAGTATTTT. The chain uses TRBV11-3 and TRBJ2-3; 9 bases match TRBD2. The CDR3 length is 17 residues. Looked up from germline, CDR1 is SGHNT and CDR2 is YENEEA. With 5 bases clipped from V and 5 bases from J, the junction kept 14 bases outside the gene matches.

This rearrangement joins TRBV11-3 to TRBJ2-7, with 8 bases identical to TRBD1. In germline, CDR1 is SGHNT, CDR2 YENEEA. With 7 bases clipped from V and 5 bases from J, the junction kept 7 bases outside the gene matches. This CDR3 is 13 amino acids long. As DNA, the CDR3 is TGTGCCAGCATGAACAGGGGGAAGAACGAGCAGTACTTC. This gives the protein CASMNRGKNEQYF.

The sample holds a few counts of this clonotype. CDR3 bases: TGCAGTGCTCCCGGGCCTAAGAATGAAAAACTGTTTTTT. Its translation is CSAPGPKNEKLFF. The chain recombines TRBV20-1 with TRBJ1-4, with D uncertain. The CDR3 totals 13 residues. V was cut by 5 bases and J by 5 bases, with 12 bases left in between. Looked up from germline, CDR1 is DFQATT and CDR2 is SNEGSKA (reference sequence).

The CDR3 sequence: CASYYRGDGTEAFF. CDR3 nucleotides: TGTGCCTCCTACTACAGGGGAGATGGCACTGAAGCTTTCTTT. This chain connects TRBV2 to TRBJ1-1; 7 bases agree with TRBD1. The CDR3 has 14 amino acids. The germline gives CDR1 SNHLY, CDR2 FYNNEI. Trimming at V came to 11 bases and at J to 4 bases, leaving 13 bases not matched to a gene.

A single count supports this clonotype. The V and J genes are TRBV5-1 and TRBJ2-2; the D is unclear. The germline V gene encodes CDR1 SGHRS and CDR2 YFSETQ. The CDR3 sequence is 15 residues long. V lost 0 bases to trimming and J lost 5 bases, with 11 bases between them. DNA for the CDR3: TGCGCCAGCAGCTTGGAAGCTCTAGGGACCGGGGAGCTGTTTTTT. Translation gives CASSLEALGTGELFF.